This is a list of T cell receptor beta chains from one sample in a study of T-cell memory formation after mild COVID-19. TCRdb analysed the 5' RACE reads with MiXCR anew, one entry per CDR3 protein. The sample consists of just under 350,000 distinct CDR3 sequences, around 13% of them appearing once. Sequenced sample: PBMCs or a T cell subset sorted from them (not recorded which). Every receptor here comes from a man aged 18-30 years who had mild COVID-19 (a few samples of this study predate the infection). Cell type and time point are not known. The CDR3 runs from the conserved cysteine through the conserved F or W. The D gene is left open where the match is weak. Clone size is stated in some rows and not others, as once, few, many or a class when expanded.

j_call v_call clone_size d_call cdr3_aa cdr3_nt
TRBJ2-5 TRBV20-1 NA NA CSAPRMGETQYF TGCAGTGCTCCCCGAATGGGAGAGACCCAGTACTTC
TRBJ2-1 TRBV29-1 few NA CSVSQDLYNEQFF TGCAGCGTTTCCCAGGACCTTTACAATGAGCAGTTCTTC
TRBJ1-1 TRBV3-1 few NA CASSPHEEGAEAFF TGTGCCAGCAGCCCCCATGAGGAGGGGGCTGAAGCTTTCTTT
TRBJ2-5 TRBV6-6 NA TRBD2 CASRPGLHQETQYF TGTGCCAGCAGGCCGGGACTACACCAAGAGACCCAGTACTTC
TRBJ2-1 TRBV29-1 NA TRBD1 CSVDGTEARPSFF TGCAGCGTTGACGGGACAGAGGCCCGACCTTCGTTCTTC
TRBJ2-1 TRBV10-3 NA TRBD2 CAISDSLAGPFTYNEQFF TGTGCCATCAGTGATTCACTAGCGGGGCCCTTCACCTACAATGAGCAGTTCTTC
TRBJ1-4 TRBV29-1 few NA CSAIGTYETNEKLFF TGCAGCGCGATCGGCACGTACGAAACTAATGAAAAACTGTTTTTT
TRBJ2-1 TRBV18 NA NA CASSPPPQGNEQFF TGTGCCAGCTCACCACCTCCTCAGGGCAATGAGCAGTTCTTC
TRBJ1-4 TRBV2 few NA CASSADDNEKLFF TGTGCCAGCAGTGCGGATGATAATGAAAAACTGTTTTTT
TRBJ2-1 TRBV23-1 few NA CASSHSGGNEQFF TGCGCCAGCAGTCACTCCGGGGGCAATGAGCAGTTCTTC
TRBJ2-3 TRBV7-9 many TRBD1 CAHAGTDTDTQYF TGTGCCCACGCCGGGACAGACACAGATACGCAGTATTTT
TRBJ2-1 TRBV19 NA NA CASSIENNEQFF TGTGCCAGTAGTATAGAAAACAATGAGCAGTTCTTC
TRBJ1-1 TRBV27 NA NA CASSLRVSREGAFF TGTGCCAGCAGTTTAAGGGTATCCAGGGAGGGAGCTTTCTTT
TRBJ1-2 TRBV7-9 NA TRBD1 CASSPWDRGRSGYTF TGTGCCAGCAGCCCATGGGACAGGGGGCGCTCTGGCTACACCTTC
TRBJ2-7 TRBV11-2 few NA CASSLGGRGQGTSYEQYF TGTGCCAGCAGCTTGGGAGGACGAGGGCAGGGGACCTCCTACGAGCAGTACTTC
TRBJ2-3 TRBV7-9 many NA CASSLSHGSYSTDTQYF TGTGCCAGCAGCTTATCCCACGGAAGCTATAGCACAGATACGCAGTATTTT
TRBJ2-7 TRBV19 NA NA CASSIAQVLPYEQYF TGTGCCAGTAGTATAGCCCAGGTCTTACCCTACGAGCAGTACTTC
TRBJ1-1 TRBV19 NA NA CASSSWTGMNTEAFF TGTGCCAGTAGTTCTTGGACGGGTATGAACACTGAAGCTTTCTTT
TRBJ2-3 TRBV6-2/TRBV6-3 few NA CASRKVTDTQYF TGTGCCAGCAGAAAGGTCACAGATACGCAGTATTTT
TRBJ2-3 TRBV7-2 few NA CASSSRGWADTQYF TGTGCCAGCAGCTCGCGGGGATGGGCAGATACGCAGTATTTT
TRBJ1-1 TRBV14 once NA CASSQGRGPWNTEAFF TGTGCCAGCAGCCAAGGCAGGGGCCCTTGGAACACTGAAGCTTTCTTT
TRBJ1-1 TRBV7-3 few NA CASSLTPGGVEAFF TGTGCCAGCAGCCTAACCCCGGGGGGCGTAGAAGCTTTCTTT
TRBJ1-1 TRBV28 NA NA CASGRSSDFF TGTGCCAGCGGGCGGAGTTCTGATTTCTTT
TRBJ2-1 TRBV18 NA NA CASSQIDEQFF TGTGCCAGCTCACAGATAGATGAGCAGTTCTTC
TRBJ2-2 TRBV7-9 NA TRBD2 CASSLTGLATGELFF TGTGCCAGCAGCCTGACGGGACTAGCTACCGGGGAGCTGTTTTTT
TRBJ1-5 TRBV6-6 few TRBD1 CASSYMDRGRQPQHF TGTGCCAGCAGTTACATGGACAGGGGAAGGCAGCCCCAGCATTTT
TRBJ2-2 TRBV11-3 NA NA CASSPLISGELFF TGTGCCAGCAGCCCACTAATCTCCGGGGAGCTGTTTTTT
TRBJ2-5 TRBV6-5 NA TRBD1 CASSYSTGGLETQYF TGTGCCAGCAGTTACTCAACAGGGGGCTTGGAGACCCAGTACTTC
TRBJ2-2 TRBV4-3 few NA CASSRNLRTVGDTGELFF TGCGCCAGCAGCCGGAACCTCAGGACAGTAGGAGACACCGGGGAGCTGTTTTTT
TRBJ1-6 TRBV12-3/TRBV12-4 NA NA CASSRGGYNSPLHF TGTGCCAGCAGCCGAGGGGGTTATAATTCACCCCTCCACTTT
TRBJ2-5 TRBV7-3 many TRBD2 CASSYQAGPGETQYF TGTGCCAGCAGCTACCAAGCGGGACCGGGGGAGACCCAGTACTTC
TRBJ2-5 TRBV12-3/TRBV12-4 NA NA CASTLSGKETQYF TGTGCCAGCACTCTTAGCGGTAAAGAGACCCAGTACTTC
TRBJ2-2 TRBV10-2 few TRBD2 CASSDTSGGVAGELFF TGCGCCAGCAGTGACACTAGCGGGGGGGTGGCCGGGGAGCTGTTTTTT
TRBJ1-1 TRBV3-1 NA NA CASRAGRNTEAFF TGTGCCAGCAGAGCAGGGAGGAACACTGAAGCTTTCTTT
TRBJ2-2 TRBV4-1 NA NA CASSQGGPPNTGELFF TGCGCCAGCAGCCAAGGGGGCCCGCCGAACACCGGGGAGCTGTTTTTT
TRBJ2-5 TRBV3-1 few NA CASSQEWQQETQYF TGTGCCAGCAGCCAAGAATGGCAGCAAGAGACCCAGTACTTC
TRBJ2-1 TRBV7-9 many TRBD1 CASSSTGTGLGNEQFF TGTGCCAGCAGTTCAACCGGGACAGGGTTGGGCAATGAGCAGTTCTTC
TRBJ1-1 TRBV5-1 few NA CASSLGSIRATEAFF TGCGCCAGCAGCCTGGGTTCTATTAGGGCTACTGAAGCTTTCTTT
TRBJ2-3 TRBV7-3 many TRBD2 CASSLSSRGGGTDTQYF TGTGCCAGCAGCTTAAGTTCCCGTGGCGGGGGTACAGATACGCAGTATTTT
TRBJ2-1 TRBV7-9 NA NA CASSSPESYNEQFF TGTGCCAGCAGCTCGCCGGAGAGTTACAATGAGCAGTTCTTC
TRBJ2-3 TRBV24-1 NA NA CATSDPRTDTQYF TGTGCCACCAGTGATCCCCGCACAGATACGCAGTATTTT
TRBJ2-3 TRBV12-3/TRBV12-4 NA NA CASSFREGGDTQYF TGTGCCAGCAGTTTTAGGGAAGGTGGGGATACGCAGTATTTT
TRBJ1-1 TRBV5-1 few NA CASSLNREYTEAFF TGCGCCAGCAGCTTGAACAGGGAATACACTGAAGCTTTCTTT
TRBJ1-6 TRBV19 NA TRBD1 CASSIDRGGSPLHF TGTGCCAGTAGTATCGACAGGGGTGGTTCACCCCTCCACTTT
TRBJ1-2 TRBV27 NA NA CASSFRHPYGYTF TGTGCCAGCAGTTTCAGGCACCCGTATGGCTACACCTTC
TRBJ2-5 TRBV4-1 many NA CASSPLGGSLETQYF TGCGCCAGCAGCCCTTTGGGGGGTAGCCTAGAGACCCAGTACTTC
TRBJ1-1 TRBV4-1 few NA CASSPGSLNTEAFF TGCGCCAGCAGCCCAGGGTCCCTGAACACTGAAGCTTTCTTT
TRBJ2-3 TRBV6-2/TRBV6-3 few NA CASGKRNTDTQYF TGTGCCAGCGGAAAGCGGAACACAGATACGCAGTATTTT
TRBJ1-1 TRBV11-2 many NA CASSLRRNTEAFF TGTGCCAGCAGCTTGAGGAGAAACACTGAAGCTTTCTTT
TRBJ2-1 TRBV29-1 NA NA CSVSASSPEQFF TGCAGCGTTTCGGCCTCGAGCCCTGAGCAGTTCTTC
TRBJ1-1 TRBV6-2/TRBV6-3 few NA CASSLWDEAFF TGTGCCAGCAGCCTCTGGGATGAAGCTTTCTTT
TRBJ2-3 TRBV18 many NA CASSPRTASTDTQYF TGTGCCAGCTCACCTCGGACAGCCAGCACAGATACGCAGTATTTT
TRBJ1-5 TRBV12-3/TRBV12-4 few NA CASSAGEGSNQPQHF TGTGCCAGCAGCGCAGGGGAGGGTAGCAATCAGCCCCAGCATTTT
TRBJ2-5 TRBV4-1 NA NA CASSQDRVRVETQYF TGCGCCAGCAGCCAAGACAGGGTTCGGGTCGAGACCCAGTACTTC
TRBJ1-6 TRBV5-1 NA NA CASSLGAALGGSYNSPLHF TGCGCCAGCAGCTTGGGGGCGGCTCTGGGAGGCTCCTATAATTCACCCCTCCACTTT
TRBJ2-5 TRBV29-1 many TRBD1 CSVGQGSGETQYF TGCAGCGTGGGACAGGGGTCAGGAGAGACCCAGTACTTC
TRBJ1-2 TRBV5-1 few TRBD1 CASSRRRGLLSLNYGYTF TGCGCCAGCAGCCGTCGGAGGGGGCTCCTCTCCCTAAACTATGGCTACACCTTC
TRBJ1-2 TRBV21-1 NA NA CANWTALISGTF TGTGCCAATTGGACAGCCTTGATCTCGGGGACCTTC